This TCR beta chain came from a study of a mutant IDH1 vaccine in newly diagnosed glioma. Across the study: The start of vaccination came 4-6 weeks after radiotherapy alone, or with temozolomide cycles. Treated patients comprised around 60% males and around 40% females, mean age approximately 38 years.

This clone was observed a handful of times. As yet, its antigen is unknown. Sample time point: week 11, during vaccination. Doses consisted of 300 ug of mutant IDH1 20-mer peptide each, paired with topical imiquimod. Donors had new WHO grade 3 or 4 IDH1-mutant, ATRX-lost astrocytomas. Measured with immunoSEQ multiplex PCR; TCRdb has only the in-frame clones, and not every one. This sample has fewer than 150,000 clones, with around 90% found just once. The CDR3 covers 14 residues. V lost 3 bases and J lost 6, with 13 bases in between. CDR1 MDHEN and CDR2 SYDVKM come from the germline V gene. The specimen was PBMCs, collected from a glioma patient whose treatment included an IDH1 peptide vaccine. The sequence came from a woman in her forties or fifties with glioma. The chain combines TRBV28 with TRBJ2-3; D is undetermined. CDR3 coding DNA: TGTGCCAGCAGTTTTGGTAGGGCCGGGGATACGCAGTATTTT. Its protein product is CASSFGRAGDTQYF.